The next 27 T cell receptor beta chains were all read from a single sample in a study of early stage breast cancer tumors. TCRdb keeps only in-frame clones here, not all; method: immunoSEQ multiplex PCR. Found here are 45,000 to 65,000 clones, roughly 78% of them singletons; the top ten hold roughly 3%. The material sequenced was blood. These receptors were collected from a person aged 40-50 years with breast cancer.

Details on this clone: One end of the junction fails to match germline, which may point to a read error. The sample carries other DNA sequences with the same CDR3. V usage is TRBV7-9 and J usage is TRBJ2-3; tentative D call: TRBD1 (6 bases). The CDR3 has 14 amino acids. The germline V gene has CDR1 SEHNR and CDR2 FQNEAQ (reference sequence). DNA of the CDR3: TGTGCTAGCAGCTCAGGTCAGGGGTCAGATACGCAGTATTTT. As protein: CASSSGQGSDTQYF. Drawing the rest from reference TRBV7-9 and TRBJ2-3, the complete variable domain is DTGVSQNPRHKITKRGQNVTFRCDPISEHNRLYWYRQTLGQGPEFLTYFQNEAQLEKSRLLSDRFSAERPKGSFSTLEIQRTEQGDSAMYLCASSSGQGSDTQYFGPGTRLTVL.

The chain uses TRBV9 and TRBJ2-1; a weak D match, TRBD2 (6 bases). Germline CDR1 SGDLS, CDR2 YYNGEE. The V end was cut by 0 bases, the J end by 4 bases, with 11 bases between. The CDR3 spans 15 residues. CDR3 region: CASSVVGGTYNEQFF. CDR3 sequence (DNA): TGTGCCAGCAGCGTAGTGGGCGGGACGTACAATGAGCAGTTCTTC.

This chain connects TRBV7-9 to TRBJ2-3; D is unresolved. V dropped 1 base and J dropped 0 bases, with 5 bases sitting between them. This CDR3 is built from 14 residues. Germline CDR1 reads SEHNR; CDR2 reads FQNEAQ (reference sequence). CDR3 sequence (DNA): TGTGCCAGCAGCTTAGAGGGAAGCACAGATACGCAGTATTTT. It is translated as CASSLEGSTDTQYF.

The chain links TRBV11-2 to TRBJ2-1; D is uncertain. Germline lookup yields CDR1 SGHAT and CDR2 FQNNGV. Trimming pared 5 bases from V and 7 bases from J, leaving 27 bases between. This CDR3 is 18 amino acids long. CDR3 amino acids: CASSTELSEAEEMNEQFF. The CDR3 region has the DNA TGTGCCAGCAGCACCGAGTTATCCGAGGCCGAGGAAATGAATGAGCAGTTCTTC. The full variable domain, with the rest looked up from reference TRBV11-2 and TRBJ2-1, is EAGVAQSPRYKIIEKRQSVAFWCNPISGHATLYWYQQILGQGPKLLIQFQNNGVVDDSQLPKDRFSAERLKGVDSTLKIQPAKLEDSAVYLCASSTELSEAEEMNEQFFGPGTRLTVL.

This clone appeared once. The chain uses TRBV27 and TRBJ2-2, with 7 bases fitting TRBD1. Germline trimming cut 5 bases from V and 5 bases from J; bases unmatched to any gene: 8. The CDR3 is made up of 15 amino acids. Germline V gene lookup returns CDR1 MNHEY and CDR2 SMNVEV (reference sequence). Here the CDR3 reads CASSRRQGGTGELFF. As DNA, the CDR3 is TGTGCCAGCAGTCGAAGACAGGGTGGGACCGGGGAGCTGTTTTTT.

The V and J genes are TRBV4-2 and TRBJ2-1; the match to TRBD1 covers 11 bases. Germline values: CDR1 LGHNA, CDR2 YNFKEQ. J lost 4 bases, V lost 3 bases, and 2 bases had no gene match. This CDR3 is built from 15 residues. The CDR3 sequence: CASSQGTGGYNEQFF. The CDR3, as DNA: TGTGCCAGCAGCCAGGGGACAGGGGGTTACAATGAGCAGTTCTTC.

The chain links TRBV27 to TRBJ1-5; the D gene is possibly TRBD1 (5 bases). The CDR3 is 15 residues long. Trimming shortened V by 5 bases and J by 4 bases, and 15 bases separated the two germline ends. The germline V gene encodes CDR1 MNHEY and CDR2 SMNVEV (reference sequence). CDR3 amino acids: CASSREGRLNQPQHF. The CDR3 region has the DNA TGTGCCAGCAGTCGGGAGGGACGGCTTAATCAGCCCCAGCATTTT.

The V gene is TRBV19, the J gene TRBJ1-4; the D gene is possibly TRBD1 (5 bases). Germline V CDR1 and CDR2: LNHDA, SQIVND (reference sequence). This CDR3 has 14 amino acids. The V end lost 7 bases, the J end lost 5 bases, and 14 bases lay between the germline ends. The CDR3 is CASTTGGSNEKLFF. In nucleotides, the CDR3 is TGTGCCAGTACCACGGGGGGATCGAATGAAAAACTGTTTTTT.

The chain recombines TRBV5-5 with TRBJ2-7; D might be TRBD2 (6 bases). The ends were cut back, 2 bases at V and 7 bases at J, with 16 bases in the middle. This CDR3 is 14 amino acids long. Germline V gives CDR1 SGHKS, CDR2 YYEKEE (reference sequence). This CDR3 is CASSFDLTSWEQYF. As DNA, the CDR3 is TGTGCCAGCAGCTTCGACCTGACTAGTTGGGAGCAGTACTTC.

The chain employs TRBV7-2 and TRBJ2-1; 8 bases are shared with TRBD2. This CDR3 is built from 17 residues. Germline loops: CDR1 SGHTA, CDR2 FQGNSA. Trimming took 1 base from V and 9 from J; bases not matched to a gene: 14. CDR3: CASSLGPGTRYVPEQFF. CDR3 bases: TGTGCCAGCAGCTTAGGACCCGGGACTAGATATGTGCCTGAGCAGTTCTTC.

This chain uses TRBV19 with TRBJ2-7; TRBD2 matches at 10 bases. Germline-derived CDR1 and CDR2 are LNHDA and SQIVND (reference sequence). Trimming at V came to 5 bases and at J to 7 bases, leaving 11 bases not matched to a gene. This CDR3 has 15 amino acids. The CDR3 is CASSESGRASREQYF. The CDR3 DNA sequence: TGTGCCAGTAGTGAAAGCGGGAGGGCCAGTAGAGAGCAGTACTTC.

This chain links TRBV2 with TRBJ1-1; TRBD1 aligns across 8 bases. Germline V gene lookup returns CDR1 SNHLY and CDR2 FYNNEI. Losses at the gene ends were 6 bases for V and 4 bases for J; bases not matched to a gene: 10. This CDR3 is built from 15 residues. CDR3 in DNA: TGTGCCAGCAGACAAGATGGACAGGGAGGCACTGAAGCTTTCTTT. Translation gives CASRQDGQGGTEAFF. Using reference TRBV2 and TRBJ1-1 for the parts outside the CDR3, the full variable domain is EPEVTQTPSHQVTQMGQEVILRCVPISNHLYFYWYRQILGQKVEFLVSFYNNEISEKSEIFDDQFSVERPDGSNFTLKIRSTKLEDSAMYFCASRQDGQGGTEAFFGQGTRLTVV.

The chain has TRBV30 and TRBJ1-6, with a weak D call TRBD1 (6 bases). The CDR3 covers 17 residues. V dropped 1 base and J dropped 6 bases, with 19 bases sitting between them. CDR1 and CDR2 from the germline V gene are GTSNPN and SVGIG (reference sequence). This CDR3 reads CAWSAGTGSVANSPLHF. CDR3 DNA sequence: TGTGCCTGGAGTGCCGGAACAGGGTCTGTCGCTAATTCACCCCTCCACTTT. Drawing the rest from reference TRBV30 and TRBJ1-6, the complete variable domain is SQTIHQWPATLVQPVGSPLSLECTVEGTSNPNLYWYRQAAGRGLQLLFYSVGIGQISSEVPQNLSASRPQDRQFILSSKKLLLSDSGFYLCAWSAGTGSVANSPLHFGNGTRLTVT.

On this clone itself: Other DNA sequences in the sample encode the same CDR3. The chain uses TRBV5-8 and TRBJ2-7, with 8 bases identical to TRBD2. With V trimmed by 2 bases and J by 4 bases, 5 bases remained unmatched. The CDR3 totals 14 residues. Germline V gene sequence: CDR1 SGHTS, CDR2 YDEGEE. CDR3: CASSLAGEGYEQYF. The DNA of the CDR3 is TGTGCCAGCAGCTTAGCGGGAGAGGGATACGAGCAGTACTTC.

The gene calls are TRBV10-1 and TRBJ2-2; 8 nucleotides agree with TRBD2. Germline V gene lookup returns CDR1 WNHNN and CDR2 SYGVQD (reference sequence). V was pared by 8 bases and J by 0 bases, with 5 bases of the junction left unmatched. The CDR3 is 15 amino acids. CDR3: CASFSGIPNTGELFF. The CDR3 DNA reads as TGCGCCAGCTTTAGCGGGATCCCGAACACCGGGGAGCTGTTTTTT.

The gene calls are TRBV21-1 and TRBJ2-5; the table's TRBD1 call for D was not verified on the DNA. TRBV21-1 is a listed pseudogene. This CDR3 has 15 residues. CDR3 sequence reads: CASSSEGEYQETQYF. DNA of the CDR3: TGTGCCAGCAGCTCGGAAGGGGAATACCAAGAGACCCAGTACTTC.

The chain joins TRBV6-5 to TRBJ2-6; D call uncertain. CDR3 length: 15 amino acids. From germline, CDR1 is MNHEY and CDR2 SVGAGI. V gave up 4 bases and J gave up 3 bases, with 10 bases separating them. CDR3 DNA: TGTGCCAGCAGTTTAGGTATAGTTGGGGCCAACGTCCTGACTTTC. Translating gives CASSLGIVGANVLTF.

This clone appeared a single time. This rearrangement joins TRBV5-4 to TRBJ2-5; 7 positions match TRBD2. The germline V gene encodes CDR1 SGHNT and CDR2 YYREEE (reference sequence). The V and J ends lost 1 base and 2 bases, in that order; junction bases with no gene match: 11. The CDR3 contains 17 residues. Here the CDR3 DNA reads TGTGCCAGCAGCTTGTTGGGAGGCGGGGGAAAGCAAGAGACCCAGTACTTC. The encoded protein is CASSLLGGGGKQETQYF.

This chain links TRBV6-5 with TRBJ2-7; D gene unclear. CDR1 is MNHEY and CDR2 is SVGAGI in the germline V gene. V was clipped by 5 bases and J by 2 bases, with 10 bases between them. This CDR3 is built from 13 residues. CDR3 coding DNA: TGTGCCAGCAGTCATCAGGTTCCCTACGAGCAGTACTTC. It specifies CASSHQVPYEQYF.

The rearrangement links TRBV6-5 to TRBJ1-2; no definite D call. CDR3 length: 13 amino acids. Deletions cut 5 bases from V and 5 bases from J, with 12 bases between. CDR1 is MNHEY and CDR2 is SVGAGI in the germline V gene. The CDR3 DNA follows: TGTGCCAGCAGTCCCACGGCCGCATATGGCTACACCTTC. As protein: CASSPTAAYGYTF.

This sequence joins TRBV28 and TRBJ2-7; maybe TRBD1 (10 bases). V dropped 5 bases and J dropped 3 bases, with 17 bases sitting between them. Germline V gene lookup returns CDR1 MDHEN and CDR2 SYDVKM. The CDR3 is 15 amino acids. CDR3 sequence reads: CASSLAGQGYYEQYF. CDR3 sequence (DNA): TGTGCCAGCAGTCTAGCGGGACAGGGGTACTACGAGCAGTACTTC.

This chain links TRBV7-6 with TRBJ2-3; TRBD2 is a possible D gene (5 bases). Trimming shortened V by 0 bases and J by 2 bases, and 15 bases separated the two germline ends. The CDR3 spans 17 residues. The germline CDR1 and CDR2 sequences are SGHVS and FNYEAQ. This CDR3 is CASSLAGTGIFTDTQYF. CDR3 bases: TGTGCCAGCAGCTTAGCCGGTACGGGAATTTTCACAGATACGCAGTATTTT.

This clone was picked up one time. The rearrangement links TRBV7-8 to TRBJ1-5; the D gene is possibly TRBD1 (5 bases). Per germline, CDR1 SGHVS and CDR2 FQNEAQ. The CDR3 runs to 16 residues. Trimming removed 1 base from V and 5 bases from J, with 15 bases in between. The CDR3 sequence is CASSLGQGLGDQPQHF. In DNA, the CDR3 is TGTGCCAGCAGCTTAGGGCAGGGTTTGGGGGATCAGCCCCAGCATTTT.

V is TRBV10-3 and J is TRBJ1-1, with unresolved D. Germline V lookup: CDR1 ENHRY, CDR2 SYGVKD. This CDR3 contains 12 residues. V lost 5 bases and J 5 bases, leaving 9 bases between the germline ends. In DNA, the CDR3 is TGTGCCATCAGTAGCCGGGGTACTGAAGCTTTCTTT. This gives the protein CAISSRGTEAFF.

J is TRBJ1-2 and V is TRBV23-1; the D is unclear. TRBV23-1 is filed as an ORF, its function uncertain. The V and J ends lost 4 bases and 6 bases respectively, with 9 bases between them. The CDR3 extends over 12 amino acids. Here the CDR3 DNA reads TGCGCCAGCAGTCCCCGGCGGAATGGCTACACCTTC. Its translation is CASSPRRNGYTF.

The J gene is TRBJ2-1, the V gene TRBV5-6, with a tentative D call TRBD2 (6 bases). With 1 base removed from V and 7 bases from J, the gap between germline ends came to 15 bases. CDR1 is SGHDT, CDR2 YYEEEE, per germline. CDR3 length: 15 residues. Here the CDR3 reads CASSLTGEARNEQFF. CDR3 DNA: TGTGCCAGCAGCTTGACCGGGGAGGCCCGTAATGAGCAGTTCTTC.

The V gene is TRBV5-4, the J gene TRBJ2-2, with 9 positions matching TRBD2. This CDR3 is 15 amino acids long. Trimming took 4 bases from V and 6 from J; bases not matched to a gene: 7. Per germline, CDR1 SGHNT and CDR2 YYREEE (reference sequence). The CDR3 DNA reads TGTGCCAGCAGCCTCGGCCAGCGGGAGGCCGGGGAGCTGTTTTTT. It codes for CASSLGQREAGELFF. Full variable domain (missing parts from reference TRBV5-4 and TRBJ2-2): ETGVTQSPTHLIKTRGQQVTLRCSSQSGHNTVSWYQQALGQGPQFIFQYYREEENGRGNFPPRFSGLQFPNYSSELNVNALELDDSALYLCASSLGQREAGELFFGEGSRLTVL.